This T cell receptor (beta chain) was recovered during a study of T-cell memory formation after mild COVID-19. Notes on the study in general: CD4/CD8 balance characterized clones contracting day 15 to 85, and CD4+ skew characterized later expanders.

This clonotype was seen only a few times. Antigen unknown. One entry per CDR3 protein, called by TCRdb with MiXCR from the 5' RACE reads. The repertoire holds some 300,000 distinct CDR3 sequences, with 20% to 25% as singletons. Sequencing was carried out using PBMCs or a T cell subset sorted from them (not recorded which). The receptor's source is a man aged 18-30 years who had mild COVID-19 (a few samples of this study predate the infection). Cell type and time point are not known.

The CDR3 DNA reads as TGTGCCAGCAGCTCCAGGGGGAAGTACCAGCCCCAGCATTTT. Translation gives CASSSRGKYQPQHF. The chain has TRBV7-2 and TRBJ1-5, with 7 bases that match TRBD1. V was clipped by 4 bases and J by 7 bases; unmatched bases: 7. Germline V lookup: CDR1 SGHTA, CDR2 FQGNSA. This CDR3 spans 14 amino acids. The full variable domain, with the rest looked up from reference TRBV7-2 and TRBJ1-5, is GAGVSQSPSNKVTEKGKDVELRCDPISGHTALYWYRQSLGQGLEFLIYFQGNSAPDKSGLPSDRFSAERTGGSVSTLTIQRTQQEDSAVYLCASSSRGKYQPQHFGDGTRLSIL.